These 29 T cell receptor beta chains share one sample of origin, sequenced in a study of T cells expressing NK-cell markers. TCRdb re-called the 5' RACE reads, yielding one record per CDR3 amino acid sequence without DNA. The sample table includes 200,000 to 300,000 distinct CDR3 sequences. Sequencing was done on a sample of blood T cells: a sorted CD56 or NKG2C T cell subset, CD4+ or CD8+ T cells, or bulk PBMC T cells (not recorded which). These receptors all come from a woman aged 18 to 75 in good health.

This chain joins TRBV20-1 and TRBJ1-2. From germline, CDR1 is DFQATT and CDR2 SNEGSKA (reference sequence). CDR3 length: 11 residues. This chain's CDR3 is CSAREVPGYTF.

The chain is built from TRBV7-2 and TRBJ2-3; TCRdb's assignment of TRBD2 cannot be checked, as there is no DNA. The length of the CDR3 is 16 residues. Germline V lookup: CDR1 SGHTA, CDR2 FQGNSA. CDR3 sequence: CASSLQRSGRVDTQYF. Drawing the rest from reference TRBV7-2 and TRBJ2-3, the complete variable domain is GAGVSQSPSNKVTEKGKDVELRCDPISGHTALYWYRQSLGQGLEFLIYFQGNSAPDKSGLPSDRFSAERTGGSVSTLTIQRTQQEDSAVYLCASSLQRSGRVDTQYFGPGTRLTVL.

The chain carries TRBV25-1 and TRBJ1-5. Germline loops: CDR1 MGHDK, CDR2 SYGVNS. This CDR3 has 13 amino acids. This CDR3 reads CAIYRASNQPQHF.

The chain carries TRBV2 and TRBJ1-5. In germline, CDR1 is SNHLY, CDR2 FYNNEI. The CDR3 contains 16 residues. CDR3 sequence reads: CASRDERASLNQPQHF.

This chain connects TRBV24-1 to TRBJ2-7; TCRdb lists TRBD1, though no DNA is available to test this call. The CDR3 contains 15 residues. The germline CDR1 and CDR2 sequences are KGHDR and SFDVKD. CDR3 amino acids: CATSDSGQGAYEQYF.

The chain joins TRBV7-6 to TRBJ1-1. Per germline, CDR1 SGHVS and CDR2 FNYEAQ. This CDR3 region has 14 residues. This CDR3 reads CASSPLGVSGEAFF.

The CDR3 here is CASSRDSRPSDEQFF. V and J are TRBV7-3 and TRBJ2-1; TCRdb calls TRBD2, which cannot be checked without DNA. The CDR3 spans 15 residues. Germline-derived CDR1 and CDR2 are SGHTA and FQGTGA. The full variable domain, its missing parts supplied by reference TRBV7-3 and TRBJ2-1, is GAGVSQTPSNKVTEKGKYVELRCDPISGHTALYWYRQSLGQGPEFLIYFQGTGAADDSGLPNDRFFAVRPEGSVSTLKIQRTERGDSAVYLCASSRDSRPSDEQFFGPGTRLTVL.

This chain joins TRBV5-1 and TRBJ1-1. CDR3 size: 13 residues. Germline lookup yields CDR1 SGHRS and CDR2 YFSETQ. The CDR3 sequence is CASSLSLNTEAFF.

The chain joins TRBV27 to TRBJ2-1; TCRdb gives TRBD2 as the D gene, but with no DNA this cannot be confirmed. Germline CDR1 reads MNHEY; CDR2 reads SMNVEV (reference sequence). The CDR3 extends over 15 amino acids. The CDR3 reads CASRRRDFRYNEQFF.

This chain uses TRBV29-1 with TRBJ2-5. CDR1 and CDR2 (germline): SQVTM, ANQGSEA. The CDR3 is 12 residues long. The CDR3 spells CSVERIAQTQYF.

The chain has TRBV6-2 or TRBV6-3 and TRBJ2-5; TCRdb designates TRBD1, a call that cannot be tested without DNA. This CDR3 is built from 14 residues. The V gene's germline CDR1 is MNHEY and CDR2 SVGEGT. The chain's CDR3 is CATNPREAQETQYF.

The genes are TRBV29-1 and TRBJ2-5; TCRdb's assignment of TRBD2 cannot be checked, as there is no DNA. There are 18 residues in the CDR3. Looked up from germline, CDR1 is SQVTM and CDR2 is ANQGSEA. The CDR3 spells CSVVDRGHSGSVEETQYF. Full variable domain (outside the CDR3, taken from reference TRBV29-1 and TRBJ2-5): SAVISQKPSRDICQRGTSLTIQCQVDSQVTMMFWYRQQPGQSLTLIATANQGSEATYESGFVIDKFPISRPNLTFSTLTVSNMSPEDSSIYLCSVVDRGHSGSVEETQYFGPGTRLLVL.

V and J are TRBV5-1 and TRBJ1-2. The V gene's germline CDR1 is SGHRS and CDR2 YFSETQ. The CDR3 sequence is 14 residues long. CDR3 sequence: CASSLADNFDGYTF.

V and J are TRBV5-6 and TRBJ2-1; TCRdb's assignment of TRBD1 cannot be checked, as there is no DNA. The V gene's germline CDR1 is SGHDT and CDR2 YYEEEE. This CDR3 is built from 16 residues. The CDR3 sequence: CASSWGAGGTGNEQFF.

This chain connects TRBV12-3 or TRBV12-4 to TRBJ2-1. This CDR3 contains 15 residues. CDR3 protein: CASSLQLASYNEQFF.

The chain joins TRBV20-1 to TRBJ2-7. The CDR3 has 11 amino acids. Germline V CDR1 and CDR2: DFQATT, SNEGSKA (reference sequence). The chain's CDR3 is CSVGVSYEQYF.

The rearrangement joins TRBV20-1 to TRBJ2-1; as DNA is missing, the TRBD2 call by TCRdb cannot be tested. Per germline, CDR1 DFQATT and CDR2 SNEGSKA (reference sequence). This CDR3 is built from 14 residues. The CDR3: CSARSGRGYNEQFF.

The chain carries TRBV6-2 or TRBV6-3 and TRBJ2-7. Germline assignment: CDR1 MNHEY and CDR2 SVGEGT. The CDR3 runs to 14 residues. CDR3 sequence reads: CATKGAGGPYEQYF.

This chain uses TRBV12-3 or TRBV12-4 with TRBJ1-1; the TCRdb call, TRBD1, lacks DNA for checking. The CDR3 is 15 residues long. This CDR3 reads CASSDRQPLNTEAFF.

This sequence joins TRBV20-1 and TRBJ1-2. There are 11 residues in the CDR3. The germline CDR1 and CDR2 sequences are DFQATT and SNEGSKA (reference sequence). The CDR3 region is CSASPRYGYTF.

The chain carries TRBV19 and TRBJ2-2; TCRdb designates TRBD1, a call that cannot be tested without DNA. This CDR3 has 15 residues. Germline CDR1 LNHDA, CDR2 SQIVND (reference sequence). The CDR3 loop is CASSFQGASTGELFF.

The CDR3 protein is CASSSHGQEETQYF. This chain joins TRBV6-5 and TRBJ2-5; TCRdb returns TRBD1, unconfirmable since there is no DNA. The CDR3 extends over 14 amino acids. The V gene's germline CDR1 is MNHEY and CDR2 SVGAGI.

The chain is built from TRBV20-1 and TRBJ2-3; there is no DNA to check the TCRdb D call of TRBD1. The CDR3 length is 15 residues. Germline V CDR1 and CDR2: DFQATT, SNEGSKA (reference sequence). This chain's CDR3 is CSAQTPGPTVDTQYF.

The CDR3 region is CASSAQGNQPQHF. This sequence joins TRBV25-1 and TRBJ1-5. This CDR3 region has 13 residues. CDR1 and CDR2 from the germline V gene are MGHDK and SYGVNS.

The rearrangement links TRBV9 to TRBJ2-3; the TCRdb D gene call, TRBD1, has no DNA to confirm it. Germline V gene data show CDR1 as SGDLS and CDR2 as YYNGEE. This CDR3 is built from 16 residues. This CDR3 is CASSVVTSRGADTQYF.

Here the CDR3 reads CASRQNRGPASYEQYF. The chain combines TRBV28 with TRBJ2-7; the D call from TCRdb, TRBD1, cannot be confirmed without DNA. The CDR3 length is 16 residues. Germline-derived CDR1 and CDR2 are MDHEN and SYDVKM.

The chain links TRBV28 to TRBJ2-7; TCRdb's D call, TRBD1, is unchecked because there is no DNA. The CDR3 consists of 15 residues. From germline, CDR1 is MDHEN and CDR2 SYDVKM. The CDR3 loop is CASSLPTEVSYEQYF.

The chain combines TRBV18 with TRBJ2-1. The CDR3 has 13 amino acids. Germline lookup yields CDR1 KGHSH and CDR2 LQKENI. CDR3 in amino acids: CASSPIAAAGEFF.

The rearrangement joins TRBV29-1 to TRBJ1-1. The CDR3 length is 14 residues. Germline assignment: CDR1 SQVTM and CDR2 ANQGSEA. This chain's CDR3 is CSVVRLQGNTEAFF.